This T cell receptor (beta chain) was captured by sequencing in a study of PD-1 blockade in mismatch repair-deficient tumors. The CDR3 is 13 residues long. Trimming removed 7 bases at V and 3 bases at J, with 11 bases between. CDR1 and CDR2 from the germline V gene are SNHLY and FYNNEI. The assay was immunoSEQ multiplex PCR, and TCRdb's table has in-frame clones only and misses some. The table includes about 68,000 clones, 60% to 80% detected once. All patients were mismatch repair deficient, assessed by either PCR or immunohistochemistry. The V gene is TRBV2, the J gene TRBJ2-3; tentatively, D is TRBD2 (5 bases). Sample: peripheral blood, taken 2 weeks after starting pembrolizumab. The sequence was obtained from an adult with mismatch repair-deficient cancer. Here the CDR3 DNA reads TGTGCCAGCAACGAGGGAGTGACAGATACGCAGTATTTT. Residues: CASNEGVTDTQYF. Based on the CDR3 plus reference TRBV2 and TRBJ2-3, the full variable domain is EPEVTQTPSHQVTQMGQEVILRCVPISNHLYFYWYRQILGQKVEFLVSFYNNEISEKSEIFDDQFSVERPDGSNFTLKIRSTKLEDSAMYFCASNEGVTDTQYFGPGTRLTVL.